One and the same sample provided the 12 T cell receptor beta chains below, sequenced in a study of identical twins. TCRdb used MiXCR to reprocess the 5' RACE reads, holding one entry per CDR3 protein. The sample holds around 1.7 million distinct CDR3 sequences; about 32% are singletons and the top ten take around 0.25%. The sequenced sample consisted of cord blood. Receptor source: a newborn girl in good health.

The chain employs TRBV20-1 and TRBJ2-1; D is unresolved. The CDR3 runs to 14 residues. The germline V and J ends were trimmed by 1 base and 3 bases, with 10 bases remaining between them. Per the germline V gene, CDR1 is DFQATT and CDR2 is SNEGSKA (reference sequence). CDR3 nucleotide sequence: TGCAGTGCTAGAGGACCTCCACGCTACAATGAGCAGTTCTTC. Its translation: CSARGPPRYNEQFF.

This clonotype was observed a handful of times. The chain links TRBV12-3 or TRBV12-4 to TRBJ2-3, with a possible D match to TRBD2 (5 bases). V lost 7 bases to trimming and J lost 1 base, with 21 bases between them. The CDR3 sequence is 17 residues long. The CDR3 is CASTQIVAGQGTDTQYF. CDR3 nucleotide sequence: TGTGCCAGCACCCAAATAGTCGCGGGCCAGGGCACAGATACGCAGTATTTT.

This clonotype was detected only a few times. This rearrangement joins TRBV28 to TRBJ2-7, with 8 bases fitting TRBD1. Germline-derived CDR1 and CDR2 are MDHEN and SYDVKM. The ends lost 7 bases at V and 3 bases at J; junction bases unmatched: 11. This CDR3 has 15 amino acids. For the CDR3, the DNA is TGTGCCAGCAAGGCAGGACAGGGTGGAGGCTACGAGCAGTACTTC. Protein: CASKAGQGGGYEQYF.

The chain employs TRBV7-9 and TRBJ1-2; no firm D call. V gave up 1 base and J gave up 4 bases, with 7 bases separating them. The CDR3 is 13 residues long. CDR1 and CDR2 (germline): SEHNR, FQNEAQ (reference sequence). The CDR3 reads CASSLGERYGYTF. The CDR3 DNA sequence: TGTGCCAGCAGCTTAGGTGAACGCTATGGCTACACCTTC.

Here the CDR3 reads CASRWETSLQETQYF. CDR3 sequence (DNA): TGTGCCAGCAGATGGGAAACTAGCTTGCAAGAGACCCAGTACTTC. This chain uses TRBV2 with TRBJ2-7, with a possible D match to TRBD2 (6 bases). The J call may be mistaken, given a closer DNA end match to TRBJ2-5. There are 15 residues in the CDR3. Per germline, CDR1 SNHLY and CDR2 FYNNEI.

This clonotype was detected once. The rearrangement links TRBV5-1 to TRBJ1-2; D ambiguous. Germline assignment: CDR1 SGHRS and CDR2 YFSETQ. CDR3 length: 13 residues. Trimming pared 0 bases from V and 7 bases from J, leaving 10 bases between. CDR3 DNA: TGCGCCAGCAGCTTGGCCGTAGGGATTGGCTACACCTTC. This encodes CASSLAVGIGYTF.

The chain uses TRBV10-3 and TRBJ2-7; perhaps TRBD2 as D (6 bases). The V end lost 0 bases, the J end lost 4 bases, and 10 bases lay between the germline ends. This CDR3 has 14 residues. Germline CDR1 is ENHRY and CDR2 is SYGVKD. CDR3 sequence (DNA): TGTGCCATCAGTGAGTCCGGCGGGGTGTACGAGCAGTACTTC. Protein product: CAISESGGVYEQYF.

The J gene is TRBJ2-5, the V gene TRBV6-2 or TRBV6-3; TRBD2 agrees at 9 bases. Trimming took 5 bases from V and 13 from J; bases not matched to a gene: 8. CDR3 length: 12 residues. Germline CDR1 reads MNHEY; CDR2 reads SVGEGT. This chain's CDR3 is CASSKGTSKLYF. The CDR3 nucleotides are TGTGCCAGCAGTAAAGGGACTAGCAAACTGTACTTC.

This clonotype was found many times. The V and J genes are TRBV20-1 and TRBJ2-7; D not certain. The CDR3 runs to 10 residues. V lost 6 bases and J 10 bases, leaving 13 bases between the germline ends. Germline V gives CDR1 DFQATT, CDR2 SNEGSKA (reference sequence). The chain's CDR3 is CSATLLDQYF. CDR3 nucleotide sequence: TGCAGTGCCACTCTACTGGATCAGTACTTC.

The chain uses TRBV6-6 and TRBJ2-3; D is possibly TRBD2 (6 bases). This CDR3 comprises 12 residues. Looked up from germline, CDR1 is MNHNY and CDR2 is SVGAGI (reference sequence). V was cut by 6 bases and J by 11 bases, with 15 bases left in between. In DNA, the CDR3 is TGTGCCAGCAGCGACACCGGGGGATTGCAGTATTTT. Residues: CASSDTGGLQYF.

As to this clonotype: The junction does not match germline at one end; this may be a read error. J is TRBJ2-1 and V is TRBV10-3; 14 bases line up with TRBD2. In germline, CDR1 is ENHRY, CDR2 SYGVKD. The CDR3 runs to 17 residues. As DNA, the CDR3 is TGTGCCATCAGTCCCGGGACTAGCGGGAGCTCCTACGATGAGCAGTTCTTC. It yields the protein CAISPGTSGSSYDEQFF.

This rearrangement joins TRBV27 to TRBJ2-1; 9 bases are shared with TRBD2. Germline values: CDR1 MNHEY, CDR2 SMNVEV (reference sequence). The length of the CDR3 is 16 residues. Losses at the gene ends were 6 bases for V and 4 bases for J; bases not matched to a gene: 10. Here the CDR3 reads CASSHFSGRVYNEQFF. The CDR3 bases are TGTGCCAGCAGCCACTTTAGCGGGAGAGTATACAATGAGCAGTTCTTC.